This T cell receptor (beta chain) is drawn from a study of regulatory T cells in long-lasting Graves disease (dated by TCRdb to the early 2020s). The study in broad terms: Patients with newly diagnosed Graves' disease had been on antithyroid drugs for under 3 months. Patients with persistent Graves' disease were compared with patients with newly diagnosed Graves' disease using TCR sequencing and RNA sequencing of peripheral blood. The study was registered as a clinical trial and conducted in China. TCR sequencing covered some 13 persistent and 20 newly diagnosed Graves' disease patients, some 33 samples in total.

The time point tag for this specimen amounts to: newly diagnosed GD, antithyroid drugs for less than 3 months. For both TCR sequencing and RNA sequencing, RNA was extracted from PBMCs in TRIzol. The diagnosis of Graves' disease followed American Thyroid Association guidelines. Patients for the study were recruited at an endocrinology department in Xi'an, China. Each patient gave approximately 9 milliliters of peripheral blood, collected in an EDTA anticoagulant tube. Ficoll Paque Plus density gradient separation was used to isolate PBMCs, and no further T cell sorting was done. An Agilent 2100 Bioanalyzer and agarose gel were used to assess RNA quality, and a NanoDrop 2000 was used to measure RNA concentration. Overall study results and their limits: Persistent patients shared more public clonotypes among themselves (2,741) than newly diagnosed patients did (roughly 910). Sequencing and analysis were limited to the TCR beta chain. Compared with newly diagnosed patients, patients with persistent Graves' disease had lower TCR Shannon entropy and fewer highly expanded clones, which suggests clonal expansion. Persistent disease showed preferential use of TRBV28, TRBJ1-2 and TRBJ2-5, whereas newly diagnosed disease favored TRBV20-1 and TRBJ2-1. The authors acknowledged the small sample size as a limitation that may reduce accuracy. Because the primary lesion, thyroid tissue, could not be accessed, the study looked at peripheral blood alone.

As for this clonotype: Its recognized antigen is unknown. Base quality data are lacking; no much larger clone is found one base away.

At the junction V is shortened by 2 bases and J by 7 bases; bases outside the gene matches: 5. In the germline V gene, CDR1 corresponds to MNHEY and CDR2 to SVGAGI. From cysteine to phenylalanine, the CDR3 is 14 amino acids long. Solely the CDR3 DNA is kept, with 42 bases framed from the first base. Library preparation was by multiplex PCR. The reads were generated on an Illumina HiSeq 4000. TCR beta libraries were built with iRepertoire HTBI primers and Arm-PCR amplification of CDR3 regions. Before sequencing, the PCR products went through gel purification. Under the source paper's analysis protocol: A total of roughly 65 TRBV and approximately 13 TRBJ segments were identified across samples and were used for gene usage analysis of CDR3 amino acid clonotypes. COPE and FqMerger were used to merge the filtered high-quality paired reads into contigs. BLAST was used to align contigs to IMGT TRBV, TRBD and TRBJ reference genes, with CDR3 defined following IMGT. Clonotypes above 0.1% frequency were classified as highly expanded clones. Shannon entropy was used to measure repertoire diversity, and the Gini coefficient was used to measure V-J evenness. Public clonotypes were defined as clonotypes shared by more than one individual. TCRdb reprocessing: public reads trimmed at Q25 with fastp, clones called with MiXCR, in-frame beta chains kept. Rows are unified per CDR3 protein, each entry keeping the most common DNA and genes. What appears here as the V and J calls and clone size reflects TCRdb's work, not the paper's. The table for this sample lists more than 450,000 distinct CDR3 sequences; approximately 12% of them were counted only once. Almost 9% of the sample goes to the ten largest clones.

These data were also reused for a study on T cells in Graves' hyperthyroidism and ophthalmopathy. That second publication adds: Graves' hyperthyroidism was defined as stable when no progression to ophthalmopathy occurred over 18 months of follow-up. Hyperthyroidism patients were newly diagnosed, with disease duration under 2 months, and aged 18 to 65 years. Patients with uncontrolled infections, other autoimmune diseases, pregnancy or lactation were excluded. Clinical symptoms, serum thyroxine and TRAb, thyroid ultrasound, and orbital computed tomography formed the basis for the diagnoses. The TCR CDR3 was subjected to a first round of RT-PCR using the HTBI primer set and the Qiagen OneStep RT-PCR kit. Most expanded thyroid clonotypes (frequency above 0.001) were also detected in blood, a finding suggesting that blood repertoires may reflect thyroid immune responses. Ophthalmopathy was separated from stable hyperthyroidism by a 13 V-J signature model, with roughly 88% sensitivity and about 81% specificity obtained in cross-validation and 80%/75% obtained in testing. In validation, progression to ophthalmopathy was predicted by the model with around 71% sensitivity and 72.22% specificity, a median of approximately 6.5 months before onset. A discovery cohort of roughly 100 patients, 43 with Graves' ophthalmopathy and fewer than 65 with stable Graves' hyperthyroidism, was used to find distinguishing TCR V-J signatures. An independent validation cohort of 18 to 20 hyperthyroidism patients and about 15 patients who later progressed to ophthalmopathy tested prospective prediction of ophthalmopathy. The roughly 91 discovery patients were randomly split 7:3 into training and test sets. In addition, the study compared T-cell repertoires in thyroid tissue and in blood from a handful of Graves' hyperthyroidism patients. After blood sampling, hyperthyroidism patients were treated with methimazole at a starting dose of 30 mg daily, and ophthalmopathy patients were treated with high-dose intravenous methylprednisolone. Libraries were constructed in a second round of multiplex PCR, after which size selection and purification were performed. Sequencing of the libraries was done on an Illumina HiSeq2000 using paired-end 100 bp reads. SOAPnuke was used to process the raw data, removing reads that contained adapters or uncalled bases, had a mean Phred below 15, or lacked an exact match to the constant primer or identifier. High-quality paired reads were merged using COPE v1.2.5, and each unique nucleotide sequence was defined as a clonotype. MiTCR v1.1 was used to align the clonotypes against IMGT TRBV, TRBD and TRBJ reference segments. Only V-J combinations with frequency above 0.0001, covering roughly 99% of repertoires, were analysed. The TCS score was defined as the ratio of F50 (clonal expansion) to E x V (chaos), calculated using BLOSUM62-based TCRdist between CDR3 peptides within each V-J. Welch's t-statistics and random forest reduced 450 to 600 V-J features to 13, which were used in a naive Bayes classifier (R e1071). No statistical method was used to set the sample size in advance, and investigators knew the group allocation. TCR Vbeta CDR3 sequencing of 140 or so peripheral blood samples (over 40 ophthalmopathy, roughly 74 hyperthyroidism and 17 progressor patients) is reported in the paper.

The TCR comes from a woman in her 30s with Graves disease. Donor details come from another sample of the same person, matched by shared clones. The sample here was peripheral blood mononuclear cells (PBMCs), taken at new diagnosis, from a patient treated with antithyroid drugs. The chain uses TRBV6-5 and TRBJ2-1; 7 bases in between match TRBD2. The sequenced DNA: TGTGCCAGCAGTTACGCGGGAGCTCGGAATGAGCAGTTCTTC. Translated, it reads CASSYAGARNEQFF.